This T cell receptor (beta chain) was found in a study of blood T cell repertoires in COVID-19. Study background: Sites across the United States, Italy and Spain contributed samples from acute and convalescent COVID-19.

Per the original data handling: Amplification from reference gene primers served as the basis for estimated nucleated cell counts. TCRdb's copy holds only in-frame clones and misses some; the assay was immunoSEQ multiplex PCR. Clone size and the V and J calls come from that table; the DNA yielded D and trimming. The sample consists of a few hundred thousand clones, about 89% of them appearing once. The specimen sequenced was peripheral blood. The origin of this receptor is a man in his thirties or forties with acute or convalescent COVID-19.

The CDR3: CASSQDPGVDSNQPQHF. The CDR3 nucleotides read TGCGCCAGCAGCCAAGATCCAGGGGTCGATAGCAATCAGCCCCAGCATTTT. The chain links TRBV4-1 to TRBJ1-5; D possibly corresponds to TRBD1 (6 bases). The CDR3 covers 17 residues. In germline, CDR1 is MGHRA, CDR2 YSYEKL. Deletions cut 0 bases from V and 0 bases from J, with 12 bases between.